Shown below are 8 T cell receptor beta chains from a single sample sequenced in a study of blood T cell repertoires in COVID-19. Data came from immunoSEQ multiplex PCR; TCRdb stores just in-frame clones and leaves some out. The profile shows fewer than 300,000 clones, roughly 92% of them singletons. Sequences were obtained from peripheral blood. These receptors originate from a woman aged 25 to 39 with COVID-19, enrolled during active disease.

The chain employs TRBV29-1 and TRBJ2-7, with a possible D match to TRBD2 (6 bases). V was clipped by 7 bases and J by 2 bases, with 15 bases between them. Per the germline V gene, CDR1 is SQVTM and CDR2 is ANQGSEA. The CDR3 loop spans 13 amino acids. In nucleotides, the CDR3 is TGCAGCGCCTATAGCGGCTCAACCTACGAGCAGTACTTC. It translates to CSAYSGSTYEQYF.

The J gene is TRBJ2-7, the V gene TRBV2; D gene ambiguous. CDR1 and CDR2 from the germline V gene are SNHLY and FYNNEI. The V end lost 1 base, the J end lost 4 bases, and 8 bases lay between the germline ends. The CDR3 length is 13 residues. CDR3 nucleotides: TGTGCCAGCAGTGAAGGCGTACCTTACGAGCAGTACTTC. It codes for CASSEGVPYEQYF.

This chain connects TRBV20-1 to TRBJ1-1; D gene unclear. V was pared by 5 bases and J by 1 base, with 5 bases between. The V gene's germline CDR1 is DFQATT and CDR2 SNEGSKA (reference sequence). The CDR3 runs to 11 residues. Here the CDR3 reads CSAHRNTEAFF. CDR3 nucleotide sequence: TGCAGTGCTCACAGGAACACTGAAGCTTTCTTT.

V is TRBV24-1 and J is TRBJ1-4; no clear D gene. V was clipped by 9 bases and J by 0 bases, with 13 bases between them. CDR1 and CDR2 from the germline V gene are KGHDR and SFDVKD. The CDR3 is made up of 15 amino acids. DNA of the CDR3: TGTGCCACCGGTGGACGGGGAACAACTAATGAAAAACTGTTTTTT. This sequence encodes CATGGRGTTNEKLFF.

Comments on this clone: Other DNA sequences in this sample translate to the same CDR3. This rearrangement joins TRBV11-3 to TRBJ1-1; 7 nucleotides line up with TRBD1. The CDR3 totals 13 residues. J gave up 4 bases and V 5 bases, and 4 bases lay outside the gene matches. The germline V gene encodes CDR1 SGHNT and CDR2 YENEEA. CDR3 loop: CASSLDRATEAFF. The CDR3 region has the DNA TGTGCCAGCAGCCTCGACAGGGCCACTGAAGCTTTCTTT.

The rearrangement links TRBV27 to TRBJ2-1, with 10 bases that match TRBD1. V was clipped by 2 bases and J by 7 bases; unmatched bases: 5. The CDR3 runs to 15 residues. CDR1 is MNHEY, CDR2 SMNVEV, per germline (reference sequence). Written as DNA, the CDR3 is TGTGCCAGCAGTTTAGGGACAGGGGTAGGGAATGAGCAGTTCTTC. It specifies CASSLGTGVGNEQFF.

This chain joins TRBV3-1 (or the pseudogene TRBV3-2) and TRBJ2-7; maybe TRBD1 (6 bases). The CDR3 spans 16 residues. From germline, CDR1 is LGHDT and CDR2 YNNKEL (reference sequence). Trimming left V 0 bases short and J 5 bases short, with 17 bases between. The CDR3 nucleotides read TGTGCCAGCAGCCAAGATCGAACAGGGTCTGGGAACGAGCAGTACTTC. Amino acid sequence: CASSQDRTGSGNEQYF.

The chain carries TRBV15 and TRBJ2-1; D gene uncertain. Germline-derived CDR1 and CDR2 are LNHNV and YYDKDF (reference sequence). Trimming took 1 base from V and 2 from J, leaving 12 bases between them. The CDR3 has 16 amino acids. In DNA, the CDR3 is TGTGCCACCAGCAGAGTGGCATTCCCCACCTACAATGAGCAGTTCTTC. It translates to CATSRVAFPTYNEQFF.